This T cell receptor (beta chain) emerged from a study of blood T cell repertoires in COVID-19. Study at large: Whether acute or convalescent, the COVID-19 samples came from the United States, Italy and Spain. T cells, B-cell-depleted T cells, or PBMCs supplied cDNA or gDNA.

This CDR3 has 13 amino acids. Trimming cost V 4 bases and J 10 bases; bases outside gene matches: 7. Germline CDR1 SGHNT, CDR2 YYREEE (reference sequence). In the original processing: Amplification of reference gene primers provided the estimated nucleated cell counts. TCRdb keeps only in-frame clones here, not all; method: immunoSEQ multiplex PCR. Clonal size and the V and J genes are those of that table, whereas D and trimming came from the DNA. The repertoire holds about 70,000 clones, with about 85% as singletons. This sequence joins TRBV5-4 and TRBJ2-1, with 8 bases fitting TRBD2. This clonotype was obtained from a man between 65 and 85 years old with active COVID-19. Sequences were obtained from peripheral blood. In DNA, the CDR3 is TGTGCCAGCAGCCCCGGGAGGGGAGGGGAGCAGTTCTTC. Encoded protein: CASSPGRGGEQFF.